Presented here are 25 T cell receptor gamma chains from one specimen sequenced in a study of gammadelta T cells in human blood. TCRdb redid the clone calls on the RT-PCR reads with CATT. This table holds 95 to 140 gamma-chain clones, 50% to 70% found once. The sequencing input was Vgamma9Vdelta2 gamma-delta T cells from fetal blood. The receptor source for this set is a human fetus.

As to this clone: For this DNA, TCRdb reports the protein of a much larger clone, which diverges at residue 9, most likely from a read error; the protein presented here is translated directly from the DNA. V gene TRGV9 combines with J gene TRGJP. The CDR3 consists of 16 residues. CDR1 and CDR2 from the germline V gene are GITISATS and ISYDGTV (reference sequence). CDR3 in DNA: TGTGCCTTGTGGGAGGTGCTTGAGTGGGGCAAAAAAATCAAGGTATTT. This translates into CALWEVLEWGKKIKVF.

Details on this clone: This likely came from a read error, as a far larger clone is one base away. The same CDR3 also results from other DNA sequences found in this sample. The chain combines TRGV9 with TRGJP. Germline V gives CDR1 GITISATS, CDR2 ISYDGTV (reference sequence). V was clipped by 1 base and J by 7 bases; unmatched bases: 4. There are 16 residues in the CDR3. The CDR3 bases are TGTGCCTTGTGGGAGGTTCTTGAGTTGGGCAAAAAAATCAAGGTATTT. Protein: CALWEVLELGKKIKVF.

With regard to this clone: The protein held in TCRdb is that of a much larger clone and does not match this DNA's translation at residue 14, likely because of a read error; the protein shown is translated from the DNA. This chain joins TRGV9 and TRGJP. The CDR3 loop spans 16 amino acids. Germline V gene data show CDR1 as GITISATS and CDR2 as ISYDGTV (reference sequence). This CDR3 reads CALWEVLELGKKIRVF. DNA of the CDR3: TGTGCCTTGTGGGAGGTGCTTGAGTTGGGCAAAAAAATCAGGGTATTT.

This clone was seen only once. TCRdb's protein for this DNA is that of a much larger clone and differs from the translation at residue 5, likely a read error; the protein shown is the DNA translation. This chain links TRGV9 with TRGJP. V lost 6 bases and J lost 3; bases outside the gene matches: 5. CDR1 GITISATS and CDR2 ISYDGTV come from the germline V gene (reference sequence). The CDR3 totals 16 residues. The CDR3 nucleotides are TGTGCCTTGTGGAGGCCGCAAGAGTTGGGCAAAAAAATCAAGGTATTT. Its translation: CALWRPQELGKKIKVF.

This clone occurred a few times. Only one base separates this from a far larger clonotype, so it likely reflects a read error. Different DNA sequences within this sample yield the same CDR3. V and J are TRGV9 and TRGJP. V lost 3 bases, J lost 4 bases, and 6 bases stayed unmatched. The CDR3 runs to 17 residues. Per the germline V gene, CDR1 is GITISATS and CDR2 is ISYDGTV (reference sequence). CDR3 DNA: TGTGCCTTGTGGGAGTCTGAACAAGAGTTGGGCAAAAAAATCAAGGTATTT. This translates into CALWESEQELGKKIKVF.

On this clone itself: This DNA translates differently at residue 3 from the TCRdb protein, which is that of a much larger clone; a read error is likely, and the protein shown is the DNA's own translation. V is TRGV9 and J is TRGJP. The germline gives CDR1 GITISATS, CDR2 ISYDGTV (reference sequence). This CDR3 region has 17 residues. CDR3 sequence: CAFWESEQELGKKIKVF. The CDR3 DNA is TGTGCCTTTTGGGAGTCTGAGCAAGAGTTGGGCAAAAAAATCAAGGTATTT.

Regarding this clone: A single base is all that separates this from a far larger clone, so a read error is likely. Other DNA sequences in this specimen translate into the identical CDR3. The chain combines TRGV9 with TRGJP. From germline, CDR1 is GITISATS and CDR2 ISYDGTV (reference sequence). The CDR3 is 15 residues long. CDR3 sequence (DNA): TGTGCCTTATGGGAGGTAGAGTTGGGCAAAAAAATCAAGGTATTT. This gives the protein CALWEVELGKKIKVF.

A note on this clone: The protein TCRdb gives is from a much larger clone and does not agree with this DNA's translation at residue 13, likely a read error; the protein shown here comes from the DNA. The chain couples TRGV9 to TRGJP. The CDR3 totals 16 residues. CDR1 and CDR2 from the germline V gene are GITISATS and ISYDGTV (reference sequence). The CDR3 DNA is TGTGCCTTGTGGGAGGTGCTTGAGTTGGGCAAAAAAAGCAAGGTATTT. The encoded protein is CALWEVLELGKKSKVF.

This clone is large in the sample. The chain uses TRGV9 and TRGJP. Germline values: CDR1 GITISATS, CDR2 ISYDGTV (reference sequence). With V trimmed by 0 bases and J by 8 bases, 1 base remained unmatched. The length of the CDR3 is 15 residues. The CDR3 reads CALWEVQLGKKIKVF. The CDR3 DNA sequence: TGTGCCTTGTGGGAGGTGCAGTTGGGCAAAAAAATCAAGGTATTT.

The sample holds a few counts of this clone. TCRdb's protein for this DNA is that of a much larger clone and differs from the translation at residue 11, likely a read error; the protein shown is the DNA translation. The genes are TRGV9 and TRGJP. In germline, CDR1 is GITISATS, CDR2 ISYDGTV (reference sequence). The CDR3 length is 16 residues. The CDR3 DNA reads as TGTGCCTTGTGGGAGCCGCAAGAGTTGGGCATAAAAATCAAGGTATTT. Amino acids: CALWEPQELGIKIKVF.

To note about this clone: TCRdb's protein, taken from a much larger clone, differs from this DNA's translation at residue 10, likely owing to a read error; the protein displayed comes from the DNA. The chain joins TRGV9 to TRGJP. Germline values: CDR1 GITISATS, CDR2 ISYDGTV (reference sequence). The CDR3 runs 17 residues. The CDR3 DNA reads TGTGCCTTGTGGGAGTCTGAGCAAGAGTCGGGCAAAAAAATCAAGGTATTT. Its translation: CALWESEQESGKKIKVF.

Sample share makes this clone medium-sized. A read error is likely here: a far larger clone is one base away. This sample also contains other DNA sequences that code for the same CDR3. The chain links TRGV9 to TRGJP. There are 16 residues in the CDR3. CDR1 and CDR2 from the germline V gene are GITISATS and ISYDGTV (reference sequence). The V gene end was trimmed by 1 base and the J gene end by 4 bases; junction bases not matched to a gene: 1. The DNA for the CDR3 is TGTGCCTTGTGGGAGGTACAAGAGTTGGGCAAAAAAATCAAGGTATTT. The encoded protein is CALWEVQELGKKIKVF.

This clone qualifies as hyperexpanded. In the same sample, other DNA sequences code for this CDR3. The chain carries TRGV9 and TRGJP. CDR3 length: 17 residues. The J segment lost 3 bases and the V segment lost 3 bases, leaving 5 bases of the junction unmatched. The V gene's germline CDR1 is GITISATS and CDR2 ISYDGTV (reference sequence). CDR3 loop: CALWESEQELGKKIKVF. The CDR3 DNA sequence: TGTGCCTTGTGGGAGTCTGAGCAAGAGTTGGGCAAAAAAATCAAGGTATTT.

The table lists this clone with a count of one. This sequence is one base from a far larger clone and is likely a read error. Other DNA sequences of this sample code for an identical CDR3. J is TRGJP and V is TRGV9. The CDR3 covers 15 residues. Germline CDR1 and CDR2: GITISATS and ISYDGTV (reference sequence). CDR3 amino acids: CALWEVELGKKIKVF. CDR3 bases: TGTGCCTTGTGGGAGGTAGAGTTAGGCAAAAAAATCAAGGTATTT.

This clone was observed a few times. This likely reflects a read error, since a far larger clone is one base away. Other nucleotide sequences from this sample produce the same CDR3. The V call is TRGV9, the J call TRGJP. Germline assignment: CDR1 GITISATS and CDR2 ISYDGTV (reference sequence). The CDR3 has 15 amino acids. For the CDR3, the DNA is TGTGCCCTGTGGGAGGTAGAGTTGGGCAAAAAAATCAAGGTATTT. This gives the protein CALWEVELGKKIKVF.

About this clone: TCRdb lists the protein of a much larger clone for this DNA, which differs at residue 11, so this is likely a read error; the protein given here is translated from the DNA itself. The V call is TRGV9, the J call TRGJP. Germline V lookup: CDR1 GITISATS, CDR2 ISYDGTV (reference sequence). The CDR3 is made up of 16 amino acids. In DNA form, the CDR3 reads TGTGCCTTGTGGGAGGCTCAAGAGTTGGGCGAAAAAATCAAGGTATTT. Amino acid sequence: CALWEAQELGEKIKVF.

This clone is labeled as hyperexpanded. Different DNA sequences within this sample yield the same CDR3. The chain has TRGV9 and TRGJP. CDR3 length: 16 residues. Germline V lookup: CDR1 GITISATS, CDR2 ISYDGTV (reference sequence). Trimming at V came to 0 bases and at J to 4 bases, leaving 0 bases not matched to a gene. The CDR3 DNA follows: TGTGCCTTGTGGGAGGTGCAAGAGTTGGGCAAAAAAATCAAGGTATTT. Protein product: CALWEVQELGKKIKVF.

As regards this clone: This probably arose from a read error, given a far larger clone one base away. At the DNA level, this CDR3 is encoded by other sequences in the same sample as well. The rearrangement links TRGV9 to TRGJP. CDR1 is GITISATS, CDR2 ISYDGTV, per germline (reference sequence). Germline trimming cut 3 bases from V and 4 bases from J; bases unmatched to any gene: 3. This CDR3 contains 16 residues. CDR3 DNA: TGTGCCTTGTGGGAGCCACAAGAGTTGGGCAAAAAAATCAAGGTATTT. This sequence encodes CALWEPQELGKKIKVF.

Concerning this clone: TCRdb attributes to this sequence the protein of a much larger clone, which differs from the DNA translation at residue 10; a read error is likely, and the protein displayed is translated from the DNA. The chain has TRGV9 and TRGJP. The germline CDR1 and CDR2 sequences are GITISATS and ISYDGTV (reference sequence). This CDR3 is 16 amino acids long. CDR3 nucleotides: TGTGCCTTGTGGGAGGTGCTTGAGTTGTGCAAAAAAATCAAGGTATTT. Translation gives CALWEVLELCKKIKVF.

Comments on this clone: The TCRdb record carries a much larger clone's protein, which differs from this DNA's translation at residue 14; a read error is the likely cause, and the protein listed here is the DNA translation. V is TRGV9 and J is TRGJP. The CDR3 length is 16 residues. The germline CDR1 and CDR2 sequences are GITISATS and ISYDGTV (reference sequence). The chain's CDR3 is CALWEAQELGKKIEVF. CDR3 sequence (DNA): TGTGCCTTGTGGGAGGCTCAAGAGTTGGGCAAAAAAATCGAGGTATTT.

In its sample, this clone was seen a few times. This probably arose from a read error, given a far larger clone one base away. Other nucleotide sequences in the sample specify the same CDR3. The gene calls are TRGV9 and TRGJP. The CDR3 runs to 15 residues. CDR1 is GITISATS, CDR2 ISYDGTV, per germline (reference sequence). DNA of the CDR3: TGTGCCTTGTGGGAGGTAGAGTTGGGCAAAAAAATCAAGGTGTTT. Protein product: CALWEVELGKKIKVF.

About this clone itself: TCRdb pairs this DNA with a much larger clone's protein that differs at residue 12, likely a read error; the protein shown was translated from the DNA. The chain has TRGV9 and TRGJP. Germline-derived CDR1 and CDR2 are GITISATS and ISYDGTV (reference sequence). There are 16 residues in the CDR3. The CDR3 coding sequence is TGTGCCTTGTGGGAGCCGCAAGAGTTGGGCAAAAGAATCAAGGTATTT. It is translated as CALWEPQELGKRIKVF.

As concerns this clone: A far larger clone is only one base removed, so a read error is likely. At the DNA level, this CDR3 is encoded by other sequences in the same sample as well. J is TRGJP and V is TRGV9. The CDR3 loop spans 16 amino acids. Germline V gives CDR1 GITISATS, CDR2 ISYDGTV (reference sequence). The CDR3, as DNA: TGTGCCTTATGGGAGCCGCAAGAGTTGGGCAAAAAAATCAAGGTATTT. It is translated as CALWEPQELGKKIKVF.

This clone ranks as hyperexpanded. The sample holds other DNA sequences that translate to the same CDR3. The genes are TRGV9 and TRGJP. Germline V CDR1 and CDR2: GITISATS, ISYDGTV (reference sequence). V trimming: 0 bases; J trimming: 7 bases; junction bases outside the gene matches: 3. This CDR3 contains 16 residues. CDR3 loop: CALWEVLELGKKIKVF. As DNA, the CDR3 is TGTGCCTTGTGGGAGGTGCTTGAGTTGGGCAAAAAAATCAAGGTATTT.

This clone was counted once. The protein held in TCRdb is that of a much larger clone and does not match this DNA's translation at residue 3, likely because of a read error; the protein shown is translated from the DNA. The J gene is TRGJP, the V gene TRGV9. CDR1 and CDR2 (germline): GITISATS, ISYDGTV (reference sequence). The CDR3 totals 16 residues. CDR3 DNA sequence: TGTGCCTCGTGGGAGGCTCAAGAGTTGGGCAAAAAAATCAAGGTATTT. Its translation is CASWEAQELGKKIKVF.